This TCR beta chain was recorded in a study of blood T cell repertoires in COVID-19. For the study at large: Sample material is recorded as cDNA or gDNA derived from T cells, B-cell-depleted T cells, or PBMCs.

This clone was detected once. The V gene end was trimmed by 2 bases and the J gene end by 4 bases; junction bases not matched to a gene: 10. The CDR3 covers 18 residues. Germline CDR1 MGHRA, CDR2 YSYEKL. Produced via immunoSEQ multiplex PCR; TCRdb's table is partial and in-frame only. This table holds about 240,000 clones, just under 85% found once. This TCR was sampled from an elderly woman with acute or convalescent COVID-19. This rearrangement joins TRBV4-1 to TRBJ2-2; 10 bases match TRBD1. The sequencing sample was made of peripheral blood. Here the CDR3 reads CASSQRQGAGYGTGELFF. The DNA of the CDR3 is TGCGCCAGCAGCCAACGACAGGGGGCCGGGTATGGCACCGGGGAGCTGTTTTTT.